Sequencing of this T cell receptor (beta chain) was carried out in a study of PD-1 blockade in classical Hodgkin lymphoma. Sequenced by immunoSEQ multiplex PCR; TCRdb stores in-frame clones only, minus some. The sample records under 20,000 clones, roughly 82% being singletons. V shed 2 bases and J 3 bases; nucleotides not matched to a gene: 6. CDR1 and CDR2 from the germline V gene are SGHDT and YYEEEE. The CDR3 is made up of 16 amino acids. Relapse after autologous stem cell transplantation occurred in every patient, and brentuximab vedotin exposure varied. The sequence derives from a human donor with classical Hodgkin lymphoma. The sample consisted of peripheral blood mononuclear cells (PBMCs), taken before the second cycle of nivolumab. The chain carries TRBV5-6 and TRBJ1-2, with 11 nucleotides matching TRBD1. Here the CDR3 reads CASSLGQGATYYGYTF. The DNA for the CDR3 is TGTGCCAGCAGCTTAGGACAGGGGGCAACTTACTATGGCTACACCTTC.